The 22 T cell receptor beta chains below all came from one sample that was sequenced in a study of blood T cell repertoires in COVID-19. Data came from immunoSEQ multiplex PCR; TCRdb stores just in-frame clones and leaves some out. Of approximately 50,000 clones in the sample, roughly 82% were seen once. Sequencing input: peripheral blood. Every receptor here comes from a human donor in a cohort sampled during active COVID-19.

This clone was seen only a few times. The V gene is TRBV3-1 (or the pseudogene TRBV3-2), the J gene TRBJ2-3; 11 bases fit TRBD2. This CDR3 spans 16 amino acids. V gave up 0 bases and J gave up 6 bases; unmatched junction bases: 5. CDR1 is LGHDT and CDR2 is YNNKEL in the germline V gene (reference sequence). CDR3 bases: TGTGCCAGCAGCCAAGAAACTAGCGGGAGCGGGGATACGCAGTATTTT. Translating gives CASSQETSGSGDTQYF.

V gene TRBV7-3 combines with J gene TRBJ1-3, with 10 bases identical to TRBD1. Trimming took 0 bases from V and 10 from J; bases not matched to a gene: 0. Germline V lookup: CDR1 SGHTA, CDR2 FQGTGA. The CDR3 loop spans 13 amino acids. DNA for the CDR3: TGTGCCAGCAGCTTAACGGACAGGGGGACCATATATTTT. Protein product: CASSLTDRGTIYF.

A few counts support this clone. V usage is TRBV4-1 and J usage is TRBJ1-2; D remains ambiguous. This CDR3 is 16 amino acids long. Trimming took off 3 bases at V and 0 bases at J, with 14 bases between the two ends. CDR1 and CDR2 from the germline V gene are MGHRA and YSYEKL. The CDR3 spells CASSQYTAVTNYGYTF. The CDR3 nucleotides are TGCGCCAGCAGCCAGTATACAGCTGTTACTAACTATGGCTACACCTTC.

J is TRBJ1-2 and V is TRBV7-3; 10 nucleotides match TRBD1. Germline assignment: CDR1 SGHTA and CDR2 FQGTGA. The CDR3 extends over 16 amino acids. Unmatched junction bases numbered 14, after V lost 5 bases and J lost 8 bases. The CDR3 region is CASSESGTGASGGYTF. As DNA, the CDR3 is TGTGCCAGCAGCGAGTCCGGGACAGGGGCATCCGGGGGCTACACCTTC.

J is TRBJ1-2 and V is TRBV9, with D possibly being TRBD1 (5 bases). Germline V CDR1 and CDR2: SGDLS, YYNGEE. The CDR3 extends over 12 amino acids. Trimming stripped 3 bases from V and 7 bases from J, with 10 bases between. CDR3 DNA: TGTGCCAGCAGCGCGCCGGGGGGTGGCTACACCTTC. Residues: CASSAPGGGYTF.

This rearrangement joins TRBV9 to TRBJ1-2, with D possibly matching TRBD1 (5 bases). This CDR3 region has 13 residues. The germline CDR1 and CDR2 sequences are SGDLS and YYNGEE. V dropped 0 bases and J dropped 8 bases, with 11 bases sitting between them. The DNA for the CDR3 is TGTGCCAGCAGCGTAGATAGGGGCCGAGGCTACACCTTC. Translating it yields CASSVDRGRGYTF.

The chain couples TRBV7-9 to TRBJ1-2, with a tentative D call TRBD1 (6 bases). The CDR3 consists of 15 residues. The germline V gene has CDR1 SEHNR and CDR2 FQNEAQ (reference sequence). Trimming stripped 5 bases from V and 8 bases from J, with 21 bases between. CDR3 amino acids: CASSANSASGVGYTF. Here the CDR3 DNA reads TGTGCCAGCAGCGCTAACTCCGCCTCAGGGGTGGGCTACACCTTC. Drawing the rest from reference TRBV7-9 and TRBJ1-2, the complete variable domain is DTGVSQNPRHKITKRGQNVTFRCDPISEHNRLYWYRQTLGQGPEFLTYFQNEAQLEKSRLLSDRFSAERPKGSFSTLEIQRTEQGDSAMYLCASSANSASGVGYTFGSGTRLTVV.

The chain couples TRBV18 to TRBJ2-2; D unresolved. CDR3 length: 14 amino acids. With 2 bases removed from V and 1 base from J, the gap between germline ends came to 5 bases. The germline gives CDR1 KGHSH, CDR2 LQKENI. CDR3 sequence (DNA): TGTGCCAGCTCACCAAACAGGAACACCGGGGAGCTGTTTTTT. Encoded protein: CASSPNRNTGELFF.

This chain joins TRBV6-6 and TRBJ2-7; 7 bases fit TRBD1. J was trimmed by 3 bases and V by 0 bases; bases with no gene match: 2. CDR1 and CDR2 from the germline V gene are MNHNY and SVGAGI (reference sequence). The CDR3 consists of 14 residues. The CDR3 bases are TGTGCCAGCAGTTACTCTTCAGGGGGCTACGAGCAGTACTTC. Translated, it gives CASSYSSGGYEQYF.

The chain recombines TRBV5-1 with TRBJ1-5, with D unclear. Germline V gene lookup returns CDR1 SGHRS and CDR2 YFSETQ. The V and J ends lost 4 bases and 1 base respectively, with 6 bases between them. There are 13 residues in the CDR3. Written as DNA, the CDR3 is TGCGCCAGCAGCCAACAGAGCAATCAGCCCCAGCATTTT. Protein sequence: CASSQQSNQPQHF.

The CDR3 bases are TGTGCCAGCAGCCAAGTAGGACAGGGGGTGGAAAATGAGCAGTTCTTC. Translating it yields CASSQVGQGVENEQFF. The chain uses TRBV4-2 and TRBJ2-1, with 10 bases aligning to TRBD1. Looked up from germline, CDR1 is LGHNA and CDR2 is YNFKEQ. CDR3 size: 16 residues. V gave up 1 base and J gave up 7 bases; unmatched junction bases: 7.

The chain employs TRBV6-5 and TRBJ2-5; D is unresolved. The CDR3 covers 14 residues. V was pared by 3 bases and J by 0 bases, with 8 bases between. Germline V gene data show CDR1 as MNHEY and CDR2 as SVGAGI. CDR3 in amino acids: CASSYDRDQETQYF. DNA of the CDR3: TGTGCCAGCAGTTATGATAGAGACCAAGAGACCCAGTACTTC.

This sequence joins TRBV6-1 and TRBJ2-2, with TRBD2 matching over 8 bases. Germline V gene sequence: CDR1 MNHNS, CDR2 SASEGT. V trimming: 3 bases; J trimming: 2 bases; junction bases outside the gene matches: 8. This CDR3 comprises 17 residues. CDR3 bases: TGTGCCAGCAGTGACTATGGCGGGGGGTCCAACACCGGGGAGCTGTTTTTT. This translates into CASSDYGGGSNTGELFF.

The chain carries TRBV21-1 and TRBJ2-7; the table assigns TRBD1, which was not confirmed against the DNA. TRBV21-1 is a documented pseudogene. CDR3 size: 18 residues. CDR3 residues: CASPIRYIRVFRTYEQYF. CDR3 in DNA: TGTGCCAGCCCCATTAGATACATCAGGGTTTTCCGCACCTACGAGCAGTACTTC.

The chain has TRBV4-1 and TRBJ2-2; the match to TRBD1 covers 9 bases. V lost 1 base to trimming and J lost 7 bases; unmatched junction nucleotides: 4. The CDR3 covers 15 residues. CDR1 is MGHRA, CDR2 YSYEKL, per germline. CDR3 region: CASSQAQTGGGELFF. Here the CDR3 DNA reads TGCGCCAGCAGCCAAGCCCAGACAGGGGGCGGGGAGCTGTTTTTT.

The chain has TRBV6-5 and TRBJ2-1, with 10 bases fitting TRBD2. There are 15 residues in the CDR3. The V and J ends lost 6 bases and 9 bases, in that order; junction bases with no gene match: 11. The V gene's germline CDR1 is MNHEY and CDR2 SVGAGI. CDR3 region: CASRTGTSVSTEQFF. In DNA, the CDR3 is TGTGCCAGCAGAACCGGGACTAGCGTTTCAACTGAGCAGTTCTTC.

This chain uses TRBV21-1 with TRBJ1-5. TRBV21-1 counts as a pseudogene. The CDR3 length is 17 residues. The CDR3: CASSFLGGGRGNQPQHF. The CDR3 region has the DNA TGTGCCAGCAGCTTCCTCGGCGGGGGGAGAGGCAATCAGCCCCAGCATTTT.

The V gene is TRBV5-4, the J gene TRBJ2-2; 15 bases fit TRBD2. The CDR3 is 17 amino acids. With V trimmed by 4 bases and J by 4 bases, 5 bases remained unmatched. Germline CDR1 and CDR2: SGHNT and YYREEE (reference sequence). CDR3 sequence reads: CASSNGTSGRITGELFF. CDR3 coding DNA: TGTGCCAGCAGCAATGGGACTAGCGGGAGGATCACCGGGGAGCTGTTTTTT.

This clone was observed a few times. The chain is built from TRBV5-4 and TRBJ1-2; D uncertain. This CDR3 has 11 amino acids. Germline V gives CDR1 SGHNT, CDR2 YYREEE (reference sequence). Trimming cost V 0 bases and J 7 bases, with 4 bases left between them. The CDR3 DNA reads TGTGCCAGCAGCTTGGCAGGTGGCTACACCTTC. This encodes CASSLAGGYTF.

This clone was counted only a few times. The genes are TRBV19 and TRBJ1-1; no firm D call. Trimming shortened V by 2 bases and J by 1 base, and 8 bases separated the two germline ends. The CDR3 loop spans 14 amino acids. The V gene's germline CDR1 is LNHDA and CDR2 SQIVND (reference sequence). The CDR3 loop is CASSIREKNTEAFF. In DNA, the CDR3 is TGTGCCAGTAGTATACGGGAAAAGAACACTGAAGCTTTCTTT.

The CDR3 DNA reads TGCGCCAGCAGTGAGGCGGTTTGGGAGACCCAGTACTTC. This gives the protein CASSEAVWETQYF. The chain carries TRBV10-1 and TRBJ2-5; no firm D call. Germline V gives CDR1 WNHNN, CDR2 SYGVQD (reference sequence). The CDR3 totals 13 residues. Trimming pared 2 bases from V and 5 bases from J, leaving 9 bases between.

The chain combines TRBV4-3 with TRBJ1-4; D not certain. The ends were cut back, 0 bases at V and 3 bases at J, with 11 bases in the middle. The CDR3 loop spans 16 amino acids. Germline CDR1 LGHNA, CDR2 YSLEER. CDR3 sequence: CASSQERAGSNEKLFF. The CDR3 DNA follows: TGCGCCAGCAGCCAAGAGAGGGCGGGTTCTAATGAAAAACTGTTTTTT.